The clone carrying this T cell receptor beta chain occurred many times. The data originate from a study of T-cell reconstitution after alpha-beta-depleted transplantation in children. This sample's TCRbeta library carried unique molecular identifier barcodes. TCRdb reanalysed the PCR reads using MiXCR and keeps one entry per CDR3 protein. In the table there are 240,000 or so distinct CDR3 sequences, around 7.5% of which are singletons. V was clipped by 2 bases and J by 2 bases; unmatched bases: 6. Germline loops: CDR1 WNHNN, CDR2 SYGVQD (reference sequence). The CDR3 is made up of 16 amino acids. The specimen comprised PBMCs, mostly from graft donor cells, sampled 180 days after TCRalphabeta/CD19-depleted stem cell transplant. The rearrangement joins TRBV10-1 to TRBJ1-1; 9 nucleotides agree with TRBD1. The origin of this receptor is a male patient under 18 who had a stem cell transplant for acute lymphoblastic leukemia, so the T cells may come from the graft donor. CDR3 in amino acids: CASSEGTGRPNTEAFF. The CDR3 DNA sequence: TGCGCCAGCAGTGAGGGGACAGGGAGGCCCAACACTGAAGCTTTCTTT.